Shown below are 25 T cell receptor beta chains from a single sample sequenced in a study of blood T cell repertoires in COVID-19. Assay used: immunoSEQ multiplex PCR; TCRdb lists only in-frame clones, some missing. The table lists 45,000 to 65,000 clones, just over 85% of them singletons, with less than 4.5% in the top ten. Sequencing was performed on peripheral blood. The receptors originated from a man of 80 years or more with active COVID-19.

CDR3 coding DNA: TGTGCCAGCAGCCCGAGCACTAGCTCCTACAATGAGCAGTTCTTC. Translated: CASSPSTSSYNEQFF. This chain links TRBV7-2 with TRBJ2-1; TRBD2 might be the D (5 bases). The CDR3 has 15 residues. Germline V gene sequence: CDR1 SGHTA, CDR2 FQGNSA. V was cut by 5 bases and J by 0 bases, with 11 bases left in between.

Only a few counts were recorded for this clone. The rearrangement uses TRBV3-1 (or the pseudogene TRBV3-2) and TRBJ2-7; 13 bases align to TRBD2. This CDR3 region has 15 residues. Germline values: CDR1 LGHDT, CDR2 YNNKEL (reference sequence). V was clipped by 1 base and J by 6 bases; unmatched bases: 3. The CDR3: CASSQGTSGSSEQYF. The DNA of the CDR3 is TGTGCCAGCAGCCAAGGGACTAGCGGGAGCAGCGAGCAGTACTTC.

CDR3 DNA: TGCAGCAACCACTCGGTGAGTGAGCAGTTCTTC. This codes for CSNHSVSEQFF. This chain connects TRBV20-1 to TRBJ2-1; D is ambiguous. The CDR3 covers 11 residues. Germline loops: CDR1 DFQATT, CDR2 SNEGSKA (reference sequence).

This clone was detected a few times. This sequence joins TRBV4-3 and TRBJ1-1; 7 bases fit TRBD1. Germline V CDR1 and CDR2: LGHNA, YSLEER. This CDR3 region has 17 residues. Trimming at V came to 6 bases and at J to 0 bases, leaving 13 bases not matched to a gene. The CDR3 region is CASSTYFSGTVNTEAFF. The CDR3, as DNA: TGCGCCAGCAGTACCTATTTTTCCGGGACAGTGAACACTGAAGCTTTCTTT.

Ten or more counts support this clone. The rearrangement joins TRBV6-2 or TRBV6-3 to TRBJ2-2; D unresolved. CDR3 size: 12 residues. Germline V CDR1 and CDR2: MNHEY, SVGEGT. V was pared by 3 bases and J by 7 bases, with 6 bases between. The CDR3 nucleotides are TGTGCCAGCAGTTATAGTAACGGGGAGCTGTTTTTT. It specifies CASSYSNGELFF.

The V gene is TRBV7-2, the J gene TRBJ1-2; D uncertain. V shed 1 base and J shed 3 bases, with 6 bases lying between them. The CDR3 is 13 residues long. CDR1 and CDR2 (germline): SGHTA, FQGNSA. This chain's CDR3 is CASSLGQDYGYTF. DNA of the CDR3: TGTGCCAGCAGCTTAGGGCAAGACTATGGCTACACCTTC.

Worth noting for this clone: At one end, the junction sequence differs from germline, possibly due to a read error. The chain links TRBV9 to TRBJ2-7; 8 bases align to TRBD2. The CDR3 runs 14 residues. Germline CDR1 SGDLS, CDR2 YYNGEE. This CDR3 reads CASSTRTSSDEQYF. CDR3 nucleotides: TGTGCCAGCAGCACTAGGACTAGCTCCGACGAGCAGTACTTC.

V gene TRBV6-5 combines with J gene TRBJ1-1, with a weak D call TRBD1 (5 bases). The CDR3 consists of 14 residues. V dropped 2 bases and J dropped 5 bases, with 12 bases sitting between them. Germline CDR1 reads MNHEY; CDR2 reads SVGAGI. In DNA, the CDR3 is TGTGCCAGCAGTTACCGGGCTGGGGGGACTGAAGCTTTCTTT. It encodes CASSYRAGGTEAFF.

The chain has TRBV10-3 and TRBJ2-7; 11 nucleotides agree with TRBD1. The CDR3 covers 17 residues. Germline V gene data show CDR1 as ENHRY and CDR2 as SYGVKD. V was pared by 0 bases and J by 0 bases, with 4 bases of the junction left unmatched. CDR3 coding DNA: TGTGCCATCAGTGAGTCGAAGGGGACAGGGGGCTCCTACGAGCAGTACTTC. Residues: CAISESKGTGGSYEQYF.

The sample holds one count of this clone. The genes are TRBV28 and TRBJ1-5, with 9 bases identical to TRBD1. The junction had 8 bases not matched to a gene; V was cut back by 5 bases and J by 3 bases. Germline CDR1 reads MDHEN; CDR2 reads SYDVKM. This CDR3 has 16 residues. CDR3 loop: CASSPAGTGYNQPQHF. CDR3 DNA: TGTGCCAGCAGTCCAGCCGGGACAGGGTACAATCAGCCCCAGCATTTT.

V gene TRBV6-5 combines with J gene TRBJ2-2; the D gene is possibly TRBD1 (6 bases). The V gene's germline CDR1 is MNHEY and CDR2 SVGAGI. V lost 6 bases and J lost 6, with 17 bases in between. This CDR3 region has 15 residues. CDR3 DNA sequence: TGTGCCAGCAGACCCCAAGGGGGTAGCGCCGGGGAGCTGTTTTTT. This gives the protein CASRPQGGSAGELFF.

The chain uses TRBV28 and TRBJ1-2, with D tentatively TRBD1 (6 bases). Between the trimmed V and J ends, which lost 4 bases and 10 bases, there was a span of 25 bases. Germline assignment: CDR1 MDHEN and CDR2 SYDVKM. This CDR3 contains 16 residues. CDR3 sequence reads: CASSSPRVDRPFYYTF. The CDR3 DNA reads TGTGCCAGCAGTTCCCCCCGAGTCGACAGGCCCTTTTACTACACCTTC.

DNA for the CDR3: TGCGCCAGCAGCTTGGATCAACGTGGACTAGTTCGGAACATTCAGTACTTC. Its translation is CASSLDQRGLVRNIQYF. V and J are TRBV5-1 and TRBJ2-4; 7 nucleotides line up with TRBD2. CDR3 length: 17 amino acids. The V and J ends lost 0 bases and 7 bases, in that order; junction bases with no gene match: 13. CDR1 is SGHRS and CDR2 is YFSETQ in the germline V gene. The complete variable domain, with remaining parts taken from reference TRBV5-1 and TRBJ2-4, reads KAGVTQTPRYLIKTRGQQVTLSCSPISGHRSVSWYQQTPGQGLQFLFEYFSETQRNKGNFPGRFSGRQFSNSRSEMNVSTLELGDSALYLCASSLDQRGLVRNIQYFGAGTRLSVL.

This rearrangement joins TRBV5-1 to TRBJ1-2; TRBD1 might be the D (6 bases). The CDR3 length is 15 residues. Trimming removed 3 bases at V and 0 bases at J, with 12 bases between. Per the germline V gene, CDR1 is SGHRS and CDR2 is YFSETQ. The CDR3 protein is CASSWGQLTNYGYTF. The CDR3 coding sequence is TGCGCCAGCAGCTGGGGGCAGTTAACTAACTATGGCTACACCTTC.

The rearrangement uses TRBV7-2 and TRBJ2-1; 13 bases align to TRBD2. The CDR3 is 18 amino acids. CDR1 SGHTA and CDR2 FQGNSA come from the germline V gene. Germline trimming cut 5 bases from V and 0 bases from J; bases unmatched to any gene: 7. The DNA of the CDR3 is TGTGCCAGCAGCAAGGGACTAGCGGGAATAAGCTCCTACAATGAGCAGTTCTTC. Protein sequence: CASSKGLAGISSYNEQFF.

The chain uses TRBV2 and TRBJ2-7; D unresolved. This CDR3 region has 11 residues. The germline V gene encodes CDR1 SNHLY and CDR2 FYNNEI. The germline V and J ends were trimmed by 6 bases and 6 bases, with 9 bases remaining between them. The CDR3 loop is CASSTSAEQYF. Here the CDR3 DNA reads TGTGCCAGCAGCACAAGCGCCGAGCAGTACTTC.

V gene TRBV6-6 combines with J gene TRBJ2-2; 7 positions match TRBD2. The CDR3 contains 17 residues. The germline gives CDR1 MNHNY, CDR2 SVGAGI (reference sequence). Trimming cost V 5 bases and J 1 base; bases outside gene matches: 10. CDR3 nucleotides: TGTGCCAGCAGTCCCGACCCTGGGGGGGTGAACACCGGGGAGCTGTTTTTT. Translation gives CASSPDPGGVNTGELFF.

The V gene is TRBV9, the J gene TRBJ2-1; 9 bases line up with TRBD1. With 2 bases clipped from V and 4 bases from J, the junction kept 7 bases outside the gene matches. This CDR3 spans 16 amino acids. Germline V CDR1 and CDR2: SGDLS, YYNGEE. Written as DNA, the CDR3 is TGTGCCAGCAGCGTCCGCCCGGGACAGGGTTACAATGAGCAGTTCTTC. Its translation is CASSVRPGQGYNEQFF.

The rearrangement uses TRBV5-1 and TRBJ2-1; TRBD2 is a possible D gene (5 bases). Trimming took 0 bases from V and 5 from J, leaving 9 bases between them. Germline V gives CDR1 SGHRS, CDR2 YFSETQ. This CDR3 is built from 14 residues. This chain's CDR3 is CASSLGGLNNEQFF. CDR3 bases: TGCGCCAGCAGCTTGGGCGGGCTCAACAATGAGCAGTTCTTC.

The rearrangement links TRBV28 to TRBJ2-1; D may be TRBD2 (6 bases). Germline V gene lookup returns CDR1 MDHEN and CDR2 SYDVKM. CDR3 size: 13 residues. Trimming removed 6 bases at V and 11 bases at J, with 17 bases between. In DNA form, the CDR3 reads TGTGCCAGCAGCCGCGGGACTTCTCAGAAGCAGTTCTTC. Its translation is CASSRGTSQKQFF.

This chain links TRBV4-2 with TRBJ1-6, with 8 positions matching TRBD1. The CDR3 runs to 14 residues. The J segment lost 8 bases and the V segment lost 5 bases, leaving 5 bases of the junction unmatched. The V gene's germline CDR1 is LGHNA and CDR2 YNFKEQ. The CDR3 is CASSNAGGDSPLHF. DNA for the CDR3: TGTGCCAGCAGCAATGCAGGGGGCGATTCACCCCTCCACTTT.

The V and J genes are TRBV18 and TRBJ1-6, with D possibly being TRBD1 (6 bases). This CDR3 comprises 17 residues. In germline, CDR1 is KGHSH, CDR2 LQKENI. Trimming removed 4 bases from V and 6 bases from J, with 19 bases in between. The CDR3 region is CASSQDSGGRGNSPLHF. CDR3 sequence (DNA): TGTGCCAGCTCACAGGATTCGGGGGGCCGAGGTAATTCACCCCTCCACTTT.

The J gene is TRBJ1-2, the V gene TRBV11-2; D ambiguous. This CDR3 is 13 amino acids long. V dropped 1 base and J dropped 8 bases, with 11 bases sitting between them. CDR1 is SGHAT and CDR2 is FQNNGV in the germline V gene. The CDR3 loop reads CASSLASDGGYTF. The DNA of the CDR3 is TGTGCCAGCAGCTTAGCCAGTGATGGCGGCTACACCTTC.

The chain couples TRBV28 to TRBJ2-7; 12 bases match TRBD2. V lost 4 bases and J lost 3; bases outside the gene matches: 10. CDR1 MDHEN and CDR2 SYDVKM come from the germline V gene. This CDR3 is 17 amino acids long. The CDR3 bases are TGTGCCAGCAGTTACCCTAGCGGGAGGGCCGTTCACTACGAGCAGTACTTC. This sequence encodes CASSYPSGRAVHYEQYF.

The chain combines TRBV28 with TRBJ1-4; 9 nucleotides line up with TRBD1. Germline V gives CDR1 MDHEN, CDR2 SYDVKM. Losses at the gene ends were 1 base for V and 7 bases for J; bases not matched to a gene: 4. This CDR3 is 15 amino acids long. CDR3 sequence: CASSLSGQGREKLFF. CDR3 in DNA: TGTGCCAGCAGTTTATCGGGACAGGGTCGTGAAAAACTGTTTTTT.